A single T cell receptor (beta chain) is shown here with its context. Its antigen is not identified. Other DNA variants within this sample encode the same CDR3. None of the glioblastoma patients had an isocitrate dehydrogenase mutation. The entry originates in a study of glioma-infiltrating T cells after dendritic cell vaccination. Amplification used 60 V beta primers and 13 J beta primers. The assay was immunoSEQ multiplex PCR, and TCRdb's table has in-frame clones only and misses some. Among around 96,000 clones, around 80% were seen once, and the ten largest hold about 6.5%. Study-level findings and limits: No direct clonality-survival link was found; a diverse polyclonal response may matter. Longer survival after dendritic cell vaccination followed higher pretreatment TIL content.

The CDR3 extends over 13 amino acids. The ends were cut back, 6 bases at V and 2 bases at J, with 10 bases in the middle. Germline V gene data show CDR1 as LNHDA and CDR2 as SQIVND (reference sequence). The chain uses TRBV19 and TRBJ1-2; TRBD1 might be the D (5 bases). The sample consisted of blood, taken before dendritic cell vaccination. The sequence was collected from a human donor with glioblastoma. Written as DNA, the CDR3 is TGTGCCAGTAGGGGGCAGGGAAACTATGGCTACACCTTC. Translated: CASRGQGNYGYTF.